This TCR beta chain was recovered during a study of T cell responses to AZD1222 COVID-19 vaccine. There are 14 residues in the CDR3. Trimming cost V 3 bases and J 8 bases, with 13 bases left between them. Looked up from germline, CDR1 is LGHNA and CDR2 is YSLEER. Concerning this clone: Its matching antigen is unknown.

The protocol was immunoSEQ multiplex PCR, while the TCRdb copy is restricted to in-frame clones and leaves out a portion. The top ten hold approximately 5.4% of the sample, which has approximately 150,000 clones, approximately 88% seen once. Broader study findings: Baseline seropositivity characterized only a handful of AZD1222 recipients. Clonal diversity was possibly underestimated, and the donors were mostly white British, with more females. Among vaccine-associated CD4 TCRs, coverage spanned spike, with dominance at 160-218 and 743-854. The study reported that nearly half of spike-specific TCRs target unmutated variant regions.

The source was peripheral blood, collected 28 days after the second dose of the MenACWY control vaccine. The gene calls are TRBV4-3 and TRBJ1-4; D call uncertain. This TCR was sampled from an adult who received the MenACWY meningococcal vaccine as a control. CDR3 bases: TGCGCCAGCAGCCACCTTCTGGAGAGGGAAAAACTGTTTTTT. Encoded protein: CASSHLLEREKLFF.